A single sample gave rise to the 28 T cell receptor beta chains below, sequenced in a study of T cells in Graves' hyperthyroidism and ophthalmopathy. The investigators amplified TCR beta CDR3 regions from RNA transcripts. Carried out on the TCR CDR3, a first-round RT-PCR used the HTBI primer set. Each CDR3 protein is one row after TCRdb ran MiXCR on the multiplex PCR reads. The top ten clones hold approximately 4.3% of a sample with more than 500,000 distinct CDR3 sequences, roughly 14% of them seen once. The sample comprised blood. Receptors originate from a woman aged 40 to 50 with Graves' ophthalmopathy.

V usage is TRBV6-1 and J usage is TRBJ1-1; D remains ambiguous. The CDR3 loop spans 16 amino acids. The germline V gene has CDR1 MNHNS and CDR2 SASEGT. V was clipped by 4 bases and J by 4 bases, with 19 bases between them. CDR3: CASSAPPGVLGTEAFF. The CDR3 nucleotides read TGTGCCAGCAGTGCTCCACCCGGGGTTTTGGGCACTGAAGCTTTCTTT.

The chain recombines TRBV20-1 with TRBJ2-5; the match to TRBD2 covers 10 bases. V lost 0 bases to trimming and J lost 5 bases; unmatched junction nucleotides: 9. Germline CDR1 and CDR2: DFQATT and SNEGSKA (reference sequence). The CDR3 consists of 16 residues. CDR3 region: CSARDFSRAGGETQYF. The CDR3 bases are TGCAGTGCTAGAGATTTTTCAAGAGCGGGAGGGGAGACCCAGTACTTC.

This clonotype was counted many times. CDR3 sequence reads: CASSQYLGQGFEQYF. Written as DNA, the CDR3 is TGCGCCAGCAGCCAATATCTGGGACAGGGATTCGAGCAGTACTTC. The chain joins TRBV4-1 to TRBJ2-7; 9 bases align to TRBD1. The V segment lost 2 bases and the J segment 6 bases; nucleotides outside the gene matches: 8. Germline CDR1 is MGHRA and CDR2 is YSYEKL. The CDR3 runs 15 residues.

The chain links TRBV29-1 to TRBJ1-1; no reliable D call. The CDR3 consists of 15 residues. V lost 2 bases to trimming and J lost 3 bases, with 16 bases between them. Germline assignment: CDR1 SQVTM and CDR2 ANQGSEA. This CDR3 reads CSVESLTVHDTEAFF. CDR3 sequence (DNA): TGCAGCGTTGAATCGTTGACGGTTCACGACACTGAAGCTTTCTTT.

This clonotype was recorded many times. One junction end disagrees with the germline gene, perhaps due to a read error. The chain is built from TRBV7-2 and TRBJ2-2, with no clear D. The CDR3 sequence is 13 residues long. Germline assignment: CDR1 SGHTA and CDR2 FQGNSA. The CDR3 loop is CASNLGMTGELFF. The CDR3, as DNA: TGTGCCAGCAACTTAGGGATGACCGGGGAGCTGTTTTTT.

Note on this clonotype: Since no conserved phenylalanine or tryptophan closes the CDR3, a read error is the likely cause. The DNA is left out, because the CDR3 cannot be placed on it with certainty; the CDR3 is given as TCRdb lists it. The chain links TRBV20-1 to TRBJ2-6; the table calls TRBD2, which could not be checked here. Germline assignment: CDR1 DFQATT and CDR2 SNEGSKA (reference sequence). The CDR3 length equals 8 residues, ends included. CDR3 protein: CSARALAG.

The chain employs TRBV20-1 and TRBJ2-4; tentatively, D is TRBD1 (6 bases). The germline CDR1 and CDR2 sequences are DFQATT and SNEGSKA (reference sequence). CDR3 length equals 15 residues. The germline V and J ends were trimmed by 0 bases and 0 bases, with 9 bases remaining between them. The CDR3 DNA reads as TGCAGTGCTAGAGAGGACAGAATAGCCAAAAACATTCAGTACTTC. Its translation: CSAREDRIAKNIQYF.

V and J are TRBV20-1 and TRBJ2-2, with D tentatively TRBD2 (6 bases). Trimming removed 2 bases at V and 4 bases at J, with 14 bases between. From germline, CDR1 is DFQATT and CDR2 SNEGSKA (reference sequence). There are 15 residues in the CDR3. Here the CDR3 reads CSARSGRRVTGELFF. In DNA, the CDR3 is TGCAGTGCTAGATCCGGGAGAAGGGTCACCGGGGAGCTGTTTTTT.

This clonotype was counted only a few times. The rearrangement joins TRBV7-3 to TRBJ2-2, with D perhaps TRBD1 (6 bases). Per germline, CDR1 SGHTA and CDR2 FQGTGA. CDR3 length: 19 amino acids. V lost 1 base and J lost 0, with 18 bases in between. CDR3 nucleotides: TGTGCCAGCAGCTTAAGTCTCGGGGTGTACAGGGCGAACACCGGGGAGCTGTTTTTT. Residues: CASSLSLGVYRANTGELFF.

This clonotype appeared many times. The V call is TRBV30, the J call TRBJ2-7; D is possibly TRBD2 (6 bases). V lost 8 bases, J lost 6 bases, and 17 bases lay in between. Germline V gives CDR1 GTSNPN, CDR2 SVGIG (reference sequence). The CDR3 length is 12 residues. This chain's CDR3 is CAAGLYSGEQYF. CDR3 coding DNA: TGTGCCGCGGGACTCTACTCTGGCGAGCAGTACTTC.

Ten or more counts support this clonotype. The V gene is TRBV2, the J gene TRBJ1-2; 9 nucleotides match TRBD1. V dropped 8 bases and J dropped 4; count of bases not matched to a gene: 8. The CDR3 covers 14 residues. CDR1 is SNHLY and CDR2 is FYNNEI in the germline V gene. In DNA, the CDR3 is TGTGCCAGCGGAACCGGGACAGGGTCCTATGGCTACACCTTC. Amino acids: CASGTGTGSYGYTF.

In this sample, this clonotype turned up many times. One base away lies a much larger clone, so this may be a sequencing read error. Since the CDR3 does not end with the conserved phenylalanine or tryptophan, this likely comes from a read error. This chain joins TRBV12-3 or TRBV12-4 and TRBJ1-1; 8 nucleotides line up with TRBD1. J was trimmed by 6 bases and V by 7 bases; bases with no gene match: 10. CDR3 length: 14 residues. CDR3 sequence reads: CASIRQGTDSEAFS. In DNA form, the CDR3 reads TGTGCCAGCATCCGACAGGGGACAGACTCTGAAGCTTTCTCT.

The rearrangement joins TRBV12-3 or TRBV12-4 to TRBJ2-7; D might be TRBD1 (6 bases). V was trimmed by 1 base and J by 7 bases, leaving 14 bases between them. This CDR3 has 14 residues. The chain's CDR3 is CASSLGDRPREQYF. The CDR3 region has the DNA TGTGCCAGCAGTTTAGGAGACAGGCCGCGGGAGCAGTACTTC.

This clonotype was counted ten times or more. The rearrangement joins TRBV24-1 to TRBJ2-5, with TRBD1 identical over 10 bases. The CDR3 totals 15 residues. The V segment lost 3 bases and the J segment 5 bases; nucleotides outside the gene matches: 5. Germline V gene sequence: CDR1 KGHDR, CDR2 SFDVKD. The CDR3 protein is CATSDLGTGEETQYF. CDR3 bases: TGTGCCACCAGTGATCTCGGGACAGGGGAGGAGACCCAGTACTTC.

This clonotype showed up many times. The chain carries TRBV29-1 and TRBJ2-5; D unresolved. CDR1 is SQVTM and CDR2 is ANQGSEA in the germline V gene. V was pared by 4 bases and J by 2 bases, with 5 bases between. The CDR3 totals 11 residues. The DNA for the CDR3 is TGCAGCGTTGCCCCACAAGAGACCCAGTACTTC. It encodes CSVAPQETQYF.

This clonotype was observed a handful of times. The chain joins TRBV7-3 to TRBJ1-1, with D maybe TRBD1 (6 bases). Germline-derived CDR1 and CDR2 are SGHTA and FQGTGA. CDR3 length: 15 amino acids. Trimming stripped 1 base from V and 3 bases from J, with 12 bases between. CDR3 sequence (DNA): TGTGCCAGCAGCTTAATTGCCGAGGGGGACACTGAAGCTTTCTTT. This gives the protein CASSLIAEGDTEAFF.

This clonotype was detected many times. This rearrangement joins TRBV2 to TRBJ2-7; D gene uncertain. Germline CDR1 reads SNHLY; CDR2 reads FYNNEI. The CDR3 consists of 13 residues. Between the trimmed V and J ends, which lost 8 bases and 3 bases, there was a span of 14 bases. The CDR3 DNA sequence: TGTGCCAGCTCACCCGCAGCTTTCTACGAGCAGTACTTC. Its translation is CASSPAAFYEQYF.

This chain joins TRBV12-3 or TRBV12-4 and TRBJ2-7, with D perhaps matching TRBD1 or TRBD2 (7 bases each). V lost 7 bases, J lost 0 bases, and 19 bases lay in between. The CDR3 is 16 amino acids. The CDR3 coding sequence is TGTGCCAGCACGGACCCAGCGGGACAGATCTCCTACGAGCAGTACTTC. Protein sequence: CASTDPAGQISYEQYF.

This clonotype was counted many times. The chain employs TRBV7-8 and TRBJ2-7; 10 positions match TRBD1. V lost 3 bases and J lost 3; bases outside the gene matches: 5. CDR1 is SGHVS, CDR2 FQNEAQ, per germline. The CDR3 runs to 15 residues. In DNA form, the CDR3 reads TGTGCCAGCAGCTTGCTGGGACAGGGGCACTACGAGCAGTACTTC. Translated, it gives CASSLLGQGHYEQYF.

The chain is built from TRBV30 and TRBJ1-2; possibly TRBD1 for D (6 bases). Germline CDR1 reads GTSNPN; CDR2 reads SVGIG (reference sequence). Trimming shortened V by 2 bases and J by 5 bases, and 9 bases separated the two germline ends. This CDR3 is built from 12 residues. This CDR3 reads CAWSRQEYGYTF. For the CDR3, the DNA is TGTGCCTGGAGTAGACAGGAATATGGCTACACCTTC.

This chain links TRBV30 with TRBJ2-7, with 8 bases aligning to TRBD1. Per germline, CDR1 GTSNPN and CDR2 SVGIG (reference sequence). The CDR3 is 12 residues long. V lost 4 bases to trimming and J lost 6 bases; unmatched junction nucleotides: 5. CDR3 protein: CAWTPGTGEQYF. The CDR3 region has the DNA TGTGCCTGGACCCCCGGGACAGGCGAGCAGTACTTC. The complete variable domain, with remaining parts taken from reference TRBV30 and TRBJ2-7, reads SQTIHQWPATLVQPVGSPLSLECTVEGTSNPNLYWYRQAAGRGLQLLFYSVGIGQISSEVPQNLSASRPQDRQFILSSKKLLLSDSGFYLCAWTPGTGEQYFGPGTRLTVT.

This clonotype was detected ten times or more. The V and J genes are TRBV27 and TRBJ2-7, with 8 bases aligning to TRBD2. This CDR3 has 14 amino acids. CDR1 is MNHEY, CDR2 SMNVEV, per germline (reference sequence). J was trimmed by 3 bases and V by 5 bases; bases with no gene match: 6. CDR3: CASSHTGTSYEQYF. The CDR3 DNA sequence: TGTGCCAGCAGTCACACCGGGACTAGCTACGAGCAGTACTTC.

J is TRBJ1-1 and V is TRBV4-1; D is ambiguous. The CDR3 has 14 residues. Per the germline V gene, CDR1 is MGHRA and CDR2 is YSYEKL. Deletions cut 1 base from V and 8 bases from J, with 14 bases between. The CDR3 loop reads CASSQAVGYPEAFF. Here the CDR3 DNA reads TGCGCCAGCAGCCAAGCAGTCGGGTACCCCGAAGCTTTCTTT.

A few counts support this clonotype. At one end, the junction sequence differs from germline, possibly due to a read error. This sequence joins TRBV5-1 and TRBJ1-2, with TRBD1 identical over 8 bases. The CDR3 covers 16 residues. CDR1 is SGHRS and CDR2 is YFSETQ in the germline V gene. The CDR3 nucleotides read TGCGCCAGCAGCTTGACCGGGGACAGGACCTTTTTTGGCTACGCCTTC. It translates to CASSLTGDRTFFGYAF.

This clonotype was detected only a few times. The V and J genes are TRBV28 and TRBJ2-3, with D uncertain. The V gene lost 7 bases and the J gene lost 1 base, with 9 bases spanning the gap. Germline assignment: CDR1 MDHEN and CDR2 SYDVKM. The CDR3 spans 13 residues. CDR3 sequence (DNA): TGTGCCAGCAAAACCCTCGGCACAGATACGCAGTATTTT. It yields the protein CASKTLGTDTQYF. The full variable domain, rest sourced from reference TRBV28 and TRBJ2-3, is DVKVTQSSRYLVKRTGEKVFLECVQDMDHENMFWYRQDPGLGLRLIYFSYDVKMKEKGDIPEGYSVSREKKERFSLILESASTNQTSMYLCASKTLGTDTQYFGPGTRLTVL.

This clonotype has a handful of counts. V gene TRBV7-2 combines with J gene TRBJ1-1, with D tentatively TRBD1 (5 bases). The CDR3 runs 19 residues. Per the germline V gene, CDR1 is SGHTA and CDR2 is FQGNSA. V lost 2 bases, J lost 4 bases, and 26 bases lay in between. Here the CDR3 reads CASSLRYGAGKKGGTEAFF. Here the CDR3 DNA reads TGTGCCAGCAGCTTACGCTATGGGGCAGGCAAAAAAGGAGGCACTGAAGCTTTCTTT.

In its sample, this clonotype was seen many times. J is TRBJ2-6 and V is TRBV4-1; 7 bases are a match to TRBD1. The CDR3 runs to 18 residues. Germline CDR1 reads MGHRA; CDR2 reads YSYEKL. V dropped 4 bases and J dropped 0; count of bases not matched to a gene: 9. The CDR3 sequence is CASSLRQGVSSGANVLTF. The CDR3 DNA follows: TGCGCCAGCAGCCTTCGACAGGGCGTGAGCTCTGGGGCCAACGTCCTGACTTTC.

This clonotype showed up just a few times. This chain links TRBV11-1 with TRBJ1-1; 8 bases agree with TRBD1. This CDR3 is 16 amino acids long. With 4 bases clipped from V and 4 bases from J, the junction kept 11 bases outside the gene matches. Germline assignment: CDR1 SGHAT and CDR2 FQDESV (reference sequence). The CDR3 DNA is TGTGCCAGCAGCTCAAGTCGGACAGGGTGGAGCACTGAAGCTTTCTTT. Its protein product is CASSSSRTGWSTEAFF.